Described below is a single T cell receptor beta chain sequence and its context. Its antigen is currently unknown. The sample comes from a study of CD8+ T cells in alopecia areata. Study background: It was oral tofacitinib, at 5 to 10 mg twice daily, that treated patients received. Treatment ran 6 to 18 months, with 6 months of follow-up afterward. The study's findings and limits: Normal scalp showed lower clonality than lesional scalp, especially alopecia totalis/universalis. Mouse data revealed clearer TCR sharing than patient data did, a gap possibly tied to HLA.

The V gene end was trimmed by 2 bases and the J gene end by 5 bases; junction bases not matched to a gene: 12. Germline V CDR1 and CDR2: SGDLS, YYNGEE. The CDR3 sequence is 17 residues long. Collected material from alopecia areata patients comprised lesional scalp punch biopsies and peripheral blood. As the sequencing template, cDNA was produced by extracting RNA and reverse transcribing it. Sequencing was performed with immunoSEQ multiplex PCR; in TCRdb, only in-frame clones are kept and a portion is missing. Of about 12,000 clones listed, approximately 60% are singletons. This receptor was taken from a human donor with alopecia areata. What was sequenced was skin. The chain uses TRBV9 and TRBJ2-1; 8 bases are shared with TRBD2. CDR3 amino acids: CASSVSLSGGLNNEQFF. DNA of the CDR3: TGTGCCAGCAGCGTCTCGCTAAGCGGGGGACTCAACAATGAGCAGTTCTTC.